These 20 T cell receptor beta chains were sequenced from one sample in a study of response to subunit inactivated influenza vaccine. TCRdb processed the RT-PCR reads anew with MiXCR; each CDR3 protein has one entry. The data contain 500,000 to 600,000 distinct CDR3 sequences, roughly 8.2% of them singletons. The sample in question was PBMCs from blood, obtained about 24 months after vaccination. These receptors all stem from a man between 45 and 75 years old who received an inactivated influenza vaccine.

Only a few counts were recorded for this clonotype. The V gene is TRBV5-1, the J gene TRBJ2-2; D may be TRBD2 (5 bases). Trimming shortened V by 4 bases and J by 2 bases, and 12 bases separated the two germline ends. Germline assignment: CDR1 SGHRS and CDR2 YFSETQ. The CDR3 has 15 amino acids. CDR3 DNA: TGCGCCAGCAGCAAGGGAGACCAAAACACCGGGGAGCTGTTTTTT. It codes for CASSKGDQNTGELFF.

The rearrangement joins TRBV20-1 to TRBJ1-4; 7 bases are a match to TRBD1. The CDR3 runs 14 residues. CDR1 DFQATT and CDR2 SNEGSKA come from the germline V gene (reference sequence). V trimming: 5 bases; J trimming: 8 bases; junction bases outside the gene matches: 11. CDR3 loop: CSAGRDRSTEKLFF. Here the CDR3 DNA reads TGCAGTGCTGGACGGGACAGATCTACCGAAAAACTGTTTTTT.

In its sample, this clonotype was seen many times. The V and J genes are TRBV11-2 and TRBJ2-7; D not resolved. V was shortened by 7 bases and J by 4 bases, with 17 bases between the two germline ends. Germline V gene sequence: CDR1 SGHAT, CDR2 FQNNGV. The CDR3 has 14 residues. CDR3 nucleotides: TGTGCCAGCACCCTACCGGGTTCTGGTTACGAGCAGTACTTC. Residues: CASTLPGSGYEQYF.

This clonotype came up many times. V gene TRBV3-1 combines with J gene TRBJ2-7; no firm D call. The CDR3 contains 13 residues. Germline values: CDR1 LGHDT, CDR2 YNNKEL (reference sequence). Trimming removed 1 base from V and 2 bases from J, with 6 bases in between. The DNA of the CDR3 is TGTGCCAGCAGCCAAGCCCTGGCCTACGAGCAGTACTTC. Encoded protein: CASSQALAYEQYF.

In its sample, this clonotype was seen many times. The chain is built from TRBV20-1 and TRBJ2-5, with a weak D call TRBD2 (5 bases). This CDR3 spans 13 amino acids. From germline, CDR1 is DFQATT and CDR2 SNEGSKA (reference sequence). V lost 3 bases, J lost 2 bases, and 10 bases lay in between. The CDR3 nucleotides read TGCAGTGCTAGTACACCGGGACAAGAGACCCAGTACTTC. This encodes CSASTPGQETQYF.

In this sample, this clonotype turned up a few times. The chain joins TRBV4-3 to TRBJ2-5; 10 bases are a match to TRBD2. Trimming cost V 4 bases and J 4 bases; bases outside gene matches: 6. The CDR3 has 15 amino acids. The germline CDR1 and CDR2 sequences are LGHNA and YSLEER. The CDR3 DNA follows: TGCGCCAGCAGCCGGGAGGGACTAGCGCCAGAGACCCAGTACTTC. Its protein is CASSREGLAPETQYF.

This clonotype was detected only a few times. This sequence joins TRBV24-1 and TRBJ2-1; either TRBD1 or TRBD2 may supply D (5 bases each). The CDR3 extends over 13 amino acids. Germline V gene sequence: CDR1 KGHDR, CDR2 SFDVKD. Trimming took 2 bases from V and 15 from J, leaving 16 bases between them. Here the CDR3 DNA reads TGTGCCACCAGTGATTCCCAGAGGGGCCTATGGTTCTTC. This sequence encodes CATSDSQRGLWFF.

At least ten counts were recorded for this clonotype. The chain employs TRBV5-1 and TRBJ2-5; D is perhaps TRBD2 (6 bases). V was clipped by 0 bases and J by 1 base, with 19 bases between them. There are 18 residues in the CDR3. The V gene's germline CDR1 is SGHRS and CDR2 YFSETQ. The CDR3 loop reads CASSLAPGGVGFQETQYF. CDR3 coding DNA: TGCGCCAGCAGCTTGGCCCCCGGGGGAGTGGGGTTCCAAGAGACCCAGTACTTC. The full variable domain, completed using reference TRBV5-1 and TRBJ2-5, is KAGVTQTPRYLIKTRGQQVTLSCSPISGHRSVSWYQQTPGQGLQFLFEYFSETQRNKGNFPGRFSGRQFSNSRSEMNVSTLELGDSALYLCASSLAPGGVGFQETQYFGPGTRLLVL.

There are many counts of this clonotype. The chain has TRBV12-3 or TRBV12-4 and TRBJ2-3; 9 positions match TRBD2. This CDR3 comprises 14 residues. J was trimmed by 0 bases and V by 8 bases; bases with no gene match: 3. The CDR3 bases are TGTGCCAGCGGGGCGGGGGGGAGCACAGATACGCAGTATTTT. It yields the protein CASGAGGSTDTQYF.

V is TRBV9 and J is TRBJ1-2; D is ambiguous. The CDR3 loop spans 11 amino acids. Deletions cut 0 bases from V and 6 bases from J, with 3 bases between. In germline, CDR1 is SGDLS, CDR2 YYNGEE. DNA of the CDR3: TGTGCCAGCAGCGTAGGAAATGGCTACACCTTC. It codes for CASSVGNGYTF.

This clonotype came up many times. The chain is built from TRBV4-3 and TRBJ2-2; perhaps TRBD2 as D (6 bases). This CDR3 has 16 residues. Trimming took 4 bases from V and 3 from J, leaving 15 bases between them. Germline lookup yields CDR1 LGHNA and CDR2 YSLEER. CDR3 DNA: TGCGCCAGCAGCCCCTCGAGGGGACTTCACACCGGGGAGCTGTTTTTT. Amino acids: CASSPSRGLHTGELFF.

This chain uses TRBV9 with TRBJ2-1; D is uncertain. Trimming pared 0 bases from V and 6 bases from J, leaving 7 bases between. Germline assignment: CDR1 SGDLS and CDR2 YYNGEE. This CDR3 is built from 13 residues. The CDR3 spells CASSVGRPNEQFF. The CDR3 nucleotides read TGTGCCAGCAGCGTAGGGCGGCCCAATGAGCAGTTCTTC. Full variable domain (outside the CDR3, taken from reference TRBV9 and TRBJ2-1): DSGVTQTPKHLITATGQRVTLRCSPRSGDLSVYWYQQSLDQGLQFLIQYYNGEERAKGNILERFSAQQFPDLHSELNLSSLELGDSALYFCASSVGRPNEQFFGPGTRLTVL.

This clonotype was observed many times. The J gene is TRBJ2-7, the V gene TRBV9; a possible D gene is TRBD2 (5 bases). V was cut by 0 bases and J by 6 bases, with 10 bases left in between. The CDR3 is 13 amino acids. Germline V gene data show CDR1 as SGDLS and CDR2 as YYNGEE. CDR3 region: CASSVAIGGEQYF. Here the CDR3 DNA reads TGTGCCAGCAGCGTAGCGATTGGAGGCGAGCAGTACTTC.

The genes are TRBV19 and TRBJ2-7; 12 bases map to TRBD1. The junction had 3 bases not matched to a gene; V was cut back by 1 base and J by 5 bases. Germline V gene data show CDR1 as LNHDA and CDR2 as SQIVND (reference sequence). This CDR3 has 15 residues. The CDR3 bases are TGTGCCAGTAGTATAGTTGGGACAGGGGGCAACGAGCAGTACTTC. Its translation is CASSIVGTGGNEQYF.

In its sample, this clonotype was seen a few times. The rearrangement joins TRBV18 to TRBJ2-1, with unresolved D. The CDR3 sequence is 13 residues long. Trimming removed 2 bases from V and 1 base from J, with 3 bases in between. The germline gives CDR1 KGHSH, CDR2 LQKENI. The DNA of the CDR3 is TGTGCCAGCTCACCAGTATCCTACAATGAGCAGTTCTTC. It is translated as CASSPVSYNEQFF.

This clonotype was picked up many times. This chain joins TRBV20-1 and TRBJ2-1; TRBD1 matches 8 bases. V was clipped by 6 bases and J by 14 bases; unmatched bases: 21. Germline CDR1 DFQATT, CDR2 SNEGSKA (reference sequence). The CDR3 has 15 residues. The CDR3: CSARPSLRTGRLEFF. The CDR3 DNA is TGCAGTGCCCGACCAAGCTTAAGGACAGGGAGATTGGAGTTCTTC.

In this sample, this clonotype turned up a few times. The rearrangement links TRBV4-3 to TRBJ1-6, with D perhaps matching TRBD1 (5 bases). The CDR3 contains 13 residues. In germline, CDR1 is LGHNA, CDR2 YSLEER. V was shortened by 3 bases and J by 14 bases, with 14 bases between the two germline ends. CDR3 DNA sequence: TGCGCCAGCAGCCATCAACCCGGGACTGCCCTCCACTTT. This sequence encodes CASSHQPGTALHF.

This clonotype appeared a few times. This chain links TRBV15 with TRBJ2-1; the match to TRBD2 covers 7 bases. Germline values: CDR1 LNHNV, CDR2 YYDKDF (reference sequence). V was clipped by 7 bases and J by 5 bases; unmatched bases: 14. The CDR3 is 16 residues long. CDR3 in DNA: TGTGCCACCAACTCCCTAGCGGCCATAACCCACAATGAGCAGTTCTTC. Amino acids: CATNSLAAITHNEQFF.

The chain combines TRBV29-1 with TRBJ2-2, with D maybe TRBD1 (6 bases). V was pared by 5 bases and J by 4 bases, with 11 bases between. The CDR3 has 13 residues. Germline loops: CDR1 SQVTM, CDR2 ANQGSEA. This chain's CDR3 is CSVWGRGTGELFF. The CDR3 coding sequence is TGCAGCGTTTGGGGGCGAGGCACCGGGGAGCTGTTTTTT.

There are many counts of this clonotype. The chain has TRBV7-2 and TRBJ2-7; D not certain. The CDR3 sequence is 13 residues long. Between the trimmed V and J ends, which lost 0 bases and 4 bases, there was a span of 7 bases. The germline V gene encodes CDR1 SGHTA and CDR2 FQGNSA. In nucleotides, the CDR3 is TGTGCCAGCAGCTTAGCGAACAATTACGAGCAGTACTTC. It codes for CASSLANNYEQYF. Drawing the rest from reference TRBV7-2 and TRBJ2-7, the complete variable domain is GAGVSQSPSNKVTEKGKDVELRCDPISGHTALYWYRQSLGQGLEFLIYFQGNSAPDKSGLPSDRFSAERTGGSVSTLTIQRTQQEDSAVYLCASSLANNYEQYFGPGTRLTVT.